The 4 T cell receptor beta chains below come from one sample, sequenced in a study of blood T cell repertoires in COVID-19. TCRdb's copy holds only in-frame clones and misses some; the assay was immunoSEQ multiplex PCR. The sample lists 90,000 to 150,000 clones, about four fifths seen once, with about 9.4% in the top ten. Input material: peripheral blood. The receptors stem from a human donor in a cohort sampled during active COVID-19.

The sample holds a few counts of this clone. The chain carries TRBV2 and TRBJ1-2; D ambiguous. V lost 2 bases and J lost 0, with 10 bases in between. CDR3 length: 15 amino acids. The germline CDR1 and CDR2 sequences are SNHLY and FYNNEI. The CDR3 protein is CASSEWRGPNYGYTF. The CDR3 DNA is TGTGCCAGCAGTGAATGGCGAGGGCCTAACTATGGCTACACCTTC.

The chain has TRBV11-2 and TRBJ1-2; 7 bases agree with TRBD1. The CDR3 spans 16 residues. The V gene end was trimmed by 5 bases and the J gene end by 5 bases; junction bases not matched to a gene: 14. Per germline, CDR1 SGHAT and CDR2 FQNNGV. CDR3 bases: TGTGCCAGCAGCCCCGTTAGGGGGACAGTTAGGTATGGCTACACCTTC. Translation: CASSPVRGTVRYGYTF.

The rearrangement joins TRBV29-1 to TRBJ2-7, with TRBD1 matching over 7 bases. V gave up 5 bases and J gave up 5 bases; unmatched junction bases: 3. Per germline, CDR1 SQVTM and CDR2 ANQGSEA. The CDR3 is 11 residues long. CDR3 in DNA: TGCAGCGTTCAACAGGGGCACGAGCAGTACTTC. This gives the protein CSVQQGHEQYF.

This chain joins TRBV29-1 and TRBJ1-1, with D possibly being TRBD1 (5 bases). The CDR3 runs to 14 residues. Germline loops: CDR1 SQVTM, CDR2 ANQGSEA. V dropped 4 bases and J dropped 0 bases, with 12 bases sitting between them. Here the CDR3 DNA reads TGCAGCGTTGGCCGGCAGGGATTGAACACTGAAGCTTTCTTT. Translated: CSVGRQGLNTEAFF.